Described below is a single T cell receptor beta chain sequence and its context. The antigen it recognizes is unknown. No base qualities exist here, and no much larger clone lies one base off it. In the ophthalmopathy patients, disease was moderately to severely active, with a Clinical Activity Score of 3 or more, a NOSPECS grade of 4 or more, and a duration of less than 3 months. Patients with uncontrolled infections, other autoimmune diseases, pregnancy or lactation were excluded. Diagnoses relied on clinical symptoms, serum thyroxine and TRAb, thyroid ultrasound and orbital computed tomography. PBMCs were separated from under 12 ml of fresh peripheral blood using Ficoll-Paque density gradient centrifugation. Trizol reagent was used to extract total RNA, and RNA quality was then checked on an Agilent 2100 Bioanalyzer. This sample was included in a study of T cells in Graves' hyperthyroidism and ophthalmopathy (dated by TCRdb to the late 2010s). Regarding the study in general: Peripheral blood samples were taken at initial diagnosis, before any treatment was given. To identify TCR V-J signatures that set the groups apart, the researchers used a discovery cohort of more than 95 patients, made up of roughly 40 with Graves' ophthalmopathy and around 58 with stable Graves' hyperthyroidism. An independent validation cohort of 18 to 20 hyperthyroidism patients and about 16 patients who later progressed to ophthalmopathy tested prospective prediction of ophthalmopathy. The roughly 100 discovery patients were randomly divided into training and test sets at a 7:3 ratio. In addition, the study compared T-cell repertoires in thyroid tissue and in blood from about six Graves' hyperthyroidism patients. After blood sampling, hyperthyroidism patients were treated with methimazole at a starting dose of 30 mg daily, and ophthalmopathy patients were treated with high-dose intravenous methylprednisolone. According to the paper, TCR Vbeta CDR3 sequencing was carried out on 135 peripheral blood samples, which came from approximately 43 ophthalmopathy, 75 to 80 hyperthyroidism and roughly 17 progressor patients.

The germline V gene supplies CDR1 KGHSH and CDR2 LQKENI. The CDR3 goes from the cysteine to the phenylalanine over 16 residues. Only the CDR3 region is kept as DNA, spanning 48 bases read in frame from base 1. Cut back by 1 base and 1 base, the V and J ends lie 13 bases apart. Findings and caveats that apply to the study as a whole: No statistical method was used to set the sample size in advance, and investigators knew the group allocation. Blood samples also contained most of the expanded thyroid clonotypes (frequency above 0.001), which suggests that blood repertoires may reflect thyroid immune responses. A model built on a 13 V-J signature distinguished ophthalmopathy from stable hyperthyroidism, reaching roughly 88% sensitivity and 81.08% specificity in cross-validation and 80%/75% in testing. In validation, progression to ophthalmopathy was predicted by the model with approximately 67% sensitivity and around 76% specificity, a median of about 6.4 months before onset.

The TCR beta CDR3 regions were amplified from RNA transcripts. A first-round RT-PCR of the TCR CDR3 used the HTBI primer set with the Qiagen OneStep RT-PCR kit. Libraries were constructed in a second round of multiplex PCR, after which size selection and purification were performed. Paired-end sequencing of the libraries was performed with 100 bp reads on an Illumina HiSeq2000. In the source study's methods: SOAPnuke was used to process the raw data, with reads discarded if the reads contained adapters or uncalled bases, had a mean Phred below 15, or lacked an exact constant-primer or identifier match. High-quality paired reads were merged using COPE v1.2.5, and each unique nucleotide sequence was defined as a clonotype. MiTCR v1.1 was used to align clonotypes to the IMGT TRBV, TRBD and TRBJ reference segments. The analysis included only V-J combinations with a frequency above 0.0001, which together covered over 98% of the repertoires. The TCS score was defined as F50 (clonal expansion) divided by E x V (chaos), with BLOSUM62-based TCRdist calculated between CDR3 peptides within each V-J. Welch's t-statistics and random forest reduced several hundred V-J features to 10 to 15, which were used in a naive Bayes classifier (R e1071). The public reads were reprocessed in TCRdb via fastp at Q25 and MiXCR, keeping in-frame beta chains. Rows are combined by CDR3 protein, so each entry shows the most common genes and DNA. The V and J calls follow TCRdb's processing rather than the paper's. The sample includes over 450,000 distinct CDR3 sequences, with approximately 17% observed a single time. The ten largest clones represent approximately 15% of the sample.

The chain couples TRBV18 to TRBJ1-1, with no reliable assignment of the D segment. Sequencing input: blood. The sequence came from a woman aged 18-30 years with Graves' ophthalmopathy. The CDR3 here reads CASSPLHGRTNTEAFF. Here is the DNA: TGTGCCAGCTCACCACTTCACGGACGGACGAACACTGAAGCTTTCTTT.